This T cell receptor beta chain is drawn from a study of identical twins. The V end was cut by 2 bases, the J end by 0 bases, with 13 bases between. The length of the CDR3 is 16 residues. CDR1 is LNHNV, CDR2 YYDKDF, per germline (reference sequence). This clonotype has more than one count but fewer than ten. Its antigen is undetermined. General study results and limits: Excess sharing between twins was weaker in beta out-of-frame sequences. Beta clonotypes that were abundant in cord blood contained fewer insertions, a pattern absent from memory repertoires.

TCRdb independently ran MiXCR on the 5' RACE reads; one entry per CDR3 protein. The top ten hold under 7% of the sample, which has approximately 220,000 distinct CDR3 sequences, 6.5% to 9% seen once. These data also featured in a second study, about yellow fever vaccine responses in identical twins.

This TCR was recovered from a woman between 18 and 29 years old in good health. Sequenced material: CD8+ T cells sorted from blood. The chain combines TRBV15 with TRBJ1-2; D ambiguous. This CDR3 is CATSRTWEFPNYGYTF. Written as DNA, the CDR3 is TGTGCCACCAGCAGAACTTGGGAATTCCCTAACTATGGCTACACCTTC. The entire variable domain, with the rest obtained from reference TRBV15 and TRBJ1-2, is as follows: DAMVIQNPRYQVTQFGKPVTLSCSQTLNHNVMYWYQQKSSQAPKLLFHYYDKDFNNEADTPDNFQSRRPNTSFCFLDIRSPGLGDTAMYLCATSRTWEFPNYGYTFGSGTRLTVV.